Shown below are 21 T cell receptor beta chains from a single sample sequenced in a study of blood T cells in healthy people across ages. A second PCR, run for roughly 7 to 11 cycles, used a sample-barcoded 5' primer plus a J-beta primer mix. TCRdb recomputed calls from the 5' RACE reads with MiXCR, one row per CDR3 protein. The sample has hundreds of thousands of distinct CDR3 sequences, around two fifths seen once; the top ten hold approximately 31%. The material sequenced was blood. All receptors come from an elderly man in good health.

This chain uses TRBV6-5 with TRBJ2-1; 8 positions agree with TRBD1. CDR1 is MNHEY, CDR2 SVGAGI, per germline. V gave up 6 bases and J gave up 6 bases; unmatched junction bases: 10. The CDR3 spans 15 residues. CDR3 DNA sequence: TGTGCCAGCAGAGAAGACAGGGGAATAGGCAATGAGCAGTTCTTC. This encodes CASREDRGIGNEQFF.

In the case of this clonotype: A read error may explain this, as a much larger clone is one base away. The V call is TRBV29-1, the J call TRBJ2-1, with 10 bases identical to TRBD1. This CDR3 region has 14 residues. V lost 7 bases to trimming and J lost 4 bases; unmatched junction nucleotides: 7. Germline values: CDR1 SQVTM, CDR2 ANQGSEA. The CDR3 reads CSAHPGQGYNEQFF. The CDR3 DNA reads TGCAGCGCTCACCCGGGACAGGGGTACAATGAGCAGTTCTTC.

Ten or more counts support this clonotype. V and J are TRBV7-3 and TRBJ2-6; tentatively, D is TRBD2 (6 bases). The CDR3 extends over 15 amino acids. Germline loops: CDR1 SGHTA, CDR2 FQGTGA. Trimming left V 4 bases short and J 0 bases short, with 7 bases between. Here the CDR3 DNA reads TGTGCCAGCAGCTCCGGGGGCTCTGGGGCCAACGTCCTGACTTTC. It yields the protein CASSSGGSGANVLTF.

The V call is TRBV29-1, the J call TRBJ2-1; D unresolved. The CDR3 spans 11 residues. The V end was cut by 4 bases, the J end by 7 bases, with 8 bases between. Germline values: CDR1 SQVTM, CDR2 ANQGSEA. The CDR3 here is CSVAPMNEQFF. The CDR3 DNA reads TGCAGCGTTGCCCCGATGAATGAGCAGTTCTTC.

The chain is built from TRBV28 and TRBJ1-5, with D unclear. The CDR3 is 12 residues long. Germline V gene data show CDR1 as MDHEN and CDR2 as SYDVKM. V lost 7 bases and J 6 bases, leaving 10 bases between the germline ends. CDR3 DNA sequence: TGTGCCAGCATCTCTGGAGGTCAGCCCCAGCATTTT. Its protein is CASISGGQPQHF. Full variable domain (outside the CDR3, taken from reference TRBV28 and TRBJ1-5): DVKVTQSSRYLVKRTGEKVFLECVQDMDHENMFWYRQDPGLGLRLIYFSYDVKMKEKGDIPEGYSVSREKKERFSLILESASTNQTSMYLCASISGGQPQHFGDGTRLSIL.

This clonotype was detected many times. The chain carries TRBV7-9 and TRBJ2-1; TRBD2 aligns across 9 bases. V was clipped by 7 bases and J by 4 bases; unmatched bases: 5. Germline assignment: CDR1 SEHNR and CDR2 FQNEAQ (reference sequence). The CDR3 runs to 14 residues. CDR3 protein: CASTLTSGYNEQFF. The DNA of the CDR3 is TGTGCCAGCACCCTGACTAGCGGATACAATGAGCAGTTCTTC.

This chain connects TRBV4-3 to TRBJ2-3; D unclear. The CDR3 contains 15 residues. Germline CDR1 is LGHNA and CDR2 is YSLEER. With 0 bases removed from V and 0 bases from J, the gap between germline ends came to 7 bases. In DNA form, the CDR3 reads TGCGCCAGCAGCCAAGAAGGACCTAGCACAGATACGCAGTATTTT. It specifies CASSQEGPSTDTQYF.

V and J are TRBV28 and TRBJ2-3; 7 bases are shared with TRBD2. This CDR3 has 15 residues. With 5 bases clipped from V and 4 bases from J, the junction kept 9 bases outside the gene matches. CDR1 and CDR2 (germline): MDHEN, SYDVKM. CDR3 in amino acids: CASSLARTRADTQYF. CDR3 nucleotides: TGTGCCAGCAGTCTCGCCCGGACTAGGGCAGATACGCAGTATTTT. Together with reference TRBV28 and TRBJ2-3, the CDR3 gives the full variable domain: DVKVTQSSRYLVKRTGEKVFLECVQDMDHENMFWYRQDPGLGLRLIYFSYDVKMKEKGDIPEGYSVSREKKERFSLILESASTNQTSMYLCASSLARTRADTQYFGPGTRLTVL.

To note about this clonotype: Given a much more abundant clone one base away, this may be a read error. This chain links TRBV7-2 with TRBJ2-7, with D maybe TRBD2 (6 bases). There are 15 residues in the CDR3. Germline assignment: CDR1 SGHTA and CDR2 FQGNSA. Trimming took 1 base from V and 2 from J, leaving 12 bases between them. The CDR3 nucleotides read TGTGCCAGCAGCTTAGGGCCGGGGGTTGCCTACGAGCAGTACTTC. This gives the protein CASSLGPGVAYEQYF.

The chain joins TRBV12-3 or TRBV12-4 to TRBJ2-5, with D possibly called TRBD1 or TRBD2 (6 bases each). The CDR3 has 14 residues. V lost 8 bases and J lost 11, with 24 bases in between. CDR3 in DNA: TGTGCCAGCTCTCTTAGAGGGGGGAACAATGAGCAGTACTTC. This encodes CASSLRGGNNEQYF.

V and J are TRBV20-1 and TRBJ1-5; no definite D call. Germline CDR1 DFQATT, CDR2 SNEGSKA (reference sequence). Trimming shortened V by 3 bases and J by 4 bases, and 13 bases separated the two germline ends. This CDR3 contains 14 residues. The CDR3 loop is CSASSRILNQPQHF. The CDR3 DNA reads as TGCAGTGCTAGTTCCAGGATCCTTAATCAGCCCCAGCATTTT.

This chain uses TRBV2 with TRBJ2-4; maybe TRBD2 (6 bases). V was cut by 5 bases and J by 0 bases, with 20 bases left in between. Germline loops: CDR1 SNHLY, CDR2 FYNNEI. This CDR3 comprises 18 residues. The CDR3 region has the DNA TGTGCCAGCAGTAATCTCAGTGGGACTTCCATAGCCAAAAACATTCAGTACTTC. Protein product: CASSNLSGTSIAKNIQYF.

The chain employs TRBV21-1 and TRBJ1-6. TRBV21-1 is shown as a pseudogene. The length of the CDR3 is 19 residues. The chain's CDR3 is CASSKGLKYGRADNSPLHF. CDR3 in DNA: TGTGCCAGCAGCAAAGGTTTGAAATACGGGAGGGCTGATAATTCACCCCTCCACTTT.

A few counts support this clonotype. This chain uses TRBV7-2 with TRBJ1-5; D is perhaps TRBD1 (5 bases). Germline CDR1 SGHTA, CDR2 FQGNSA. The CDR3 is 15 amino acids. Trimming cost V 4 bases and J 9 bases, with 19 bases left between them. CDR3 residues: CASSSLTDKSLPQHF. The CDR3 DNA sequence: TGTGCCAGCAGCTCCCTGACAGACAAATCATTGCCCCAGCATTTT.

The V gene is TRBV2, the J gene TRBJ1-5; TRBD1 aligns across 9 bases. The length of the CDR3 is 16 residues. Germline V CDR1 and CDR2: SNHLY, FYNNEI. V lost 9 bases, J lost 4 bases, and 13 bases stayed unmatched. The CDR3 is CASSRLGTGRNQPQHF. The CDR3 nucleotides are TGTGCCAGTTCTCGTCTCGGGACAGGGCGGAATCAGCCCCAGCATTTT.

The chain links TRBV5-4 to TRBJ2-3, with TRBD1 matching over 10 bases. The J segment lost 7 bases and the V segment lost 4 bases, leaving 9 bases of the junction unmatched. The V gene's germline CDR1 is SGHNT and CDR2 YYREEE (reference sequence). The CDR3 length is 15 residues. CDR3 residues: CASSTWDRGSNTQYF. CDR3 in DNA: TGTGCCAGCAGCACCTGGGACAGGGGCTCTAATACGCAGTATTTT.

The rearrangement links TRBV7-8 to TRBJ2-4; D uncertain. V was pared by 5 bases and J by 15 bases, with 17 bases between. The CDR3 totals 12 residues. Germline V gene data show CDR1 as SGHVS and CDR2 as FQNEAQ. The CDR3 nucleotides are TGTGCCAGCAGCACCCTGGCCACTCAGCGGTACTTC. This gives the protein CASSTLATQRYF.

The rearrangement uses TRBV6-5 and TRBJ1-2; a weak D match, TRBD1 (6 bases). The CDR3 totals 12 residues. V lost 8 bases to trimming and J lost 4 bases, with 11 bases between them. Germline lookup yields CDR1 MNHEY and CDR2 SVGAGI. CDR3: CASADRAYGYTF. The CDR3 coding sequence is TGTGCCAGCGCGGACAGAGCCTATGGCTACACCTTC.

The chain employs TRBV7-2 and TRBJ2-1; 10 bases are shared with TRBD2. Germline assignment: CDR1 SGHTA and CDR2 FQGNSA. The length of the CDR3 is 15 residues. V shed 2 bases and J 6 bases; nucleotides not matched to a gene: 4. CDR3 sequence (DNA): TGTGCCAGCAGCTTAAAGCGGGGGGGTGGCAATGAGCAGTTCTTC. It yields the protein CASSLKRGGGNEQFF.

This chain uses TRBV29-1 with TRBJ1-3, with D perhaps matching TRBD1 (5 bases). The CDR3 runs 16 residues. Germline lookup yields CDR1 SQVTM and CDR2 ANQGSEA. Trimming shortened V by 0 bases and J by 0 bases, and 12 bases separated the two germline ends. The CDR3 loop is CSVEDHRSSSGNTIYF. CDR3 nucleotide sequence: TGCAGCGTTGAAGATCACAGGTCGTCCTCTGGAAACACCATATATTTT.

A word on this clonotype: A much larger clone differs from this one at a single base, so this may be a read error. The CDR3 sequence: CSVDGTGPYGYNF. CDR3 sequence (DNA): TGCAGCGTTGACGGGACAGGTCCCTATGGCTACAACTTC. The V and J genes are TRBV29-1 and TRBJ1-2, with 8 bases identical to TRBD1. Germline CDR1 SQVTM, CDR2 ANQGSEA. CDR3 length: 13 amino acids. The complete variable domain, with remaining parts taken from reference TRBV29-1 and TRBJ1-2, reads SAVISQKPSRDICQRGTSLTIQCQVDSQVTMMFWYRQQPGQSLTLIATANQGSEATYESGFVIDKFPISRPNLTFSTLTVSNMSPEDSSIYLCSVDGTGPYGYNFGSGTRLTVV.